Each of the 9 T cell receptor beta chains below was sequenced from the same sample in a study of shared T cell receptors in the human thymus. Libraries were prepared by immunoSEQ multiplex PCR; TCRdb keeps only in-frame clonotypes and omits some of them. The repertoire holds hundreds of thousands of clones, with 87% as singletons. These data were also filed under a second study, of human thymus T cells.

Specimen: thymocytes. The receptors were sampled from a boy in the first two years of life with a congenital heart defect.

V gene TRBV7-2 combines with J gene TRBJ2-7, with TRBD2 identical over 12 bases. V dropped 4 bases and J dropped 13; count of bases not matched to a gene: 14. Germline V gene data show CDR1 as SGHTA and CDR2 as FQGNSA. The CDR3 spans 15 residues. CDR3 in amino acids: CASSSPVGLAGQLYF. Here the CDR3 DNA reads TGTGCCAGCAGCTCCCCGGTGGGACTAGCGGGCCAGCTTTACTTC.

The J gene is TRBJ2-7, the V gene TRBV4-1; D gene uncertain. The CDR3 loop spans 13 amino acids. V lost 0 bases to trimming and J lost 3 bases, with 6 bases between them. Germline CDR1 reads MGHRA; CDR2 reads YSYEKL. The chain's CDR3 is CASSQEHNYEQYF. The CDR3 nucleotides are TGCGCCAGCAGCCAAGAACACAACTACGAGCAGTACTTC.

The CDR3 DNA reads as TGTGCCTGGAGTCCACCTCCGGGACACCGATTTACAGCTACTAGGGAGACCCAGTACTTC. Its translation: CAWSPPPGHRFTATRETQYF. This rearrangement joins TRBV30 to TRBJ2-5; D is possibly TRBD1 (6 bases). Germline V gene data show CDR1 as GTSNPN and CDR2 as SVGIG (reference sequence). V was trimmed by 2 bases and J by 5 bases, leaving 33 bases between them. The CDR3 is made up of 20 amino acids.

The chain uses TRBV5-1 and TRBJ1-1, with D possibly matching TRBD1 (6 bases). The CDR3 spans 15 residues. V was pared by 3 bases and J by 1 base, with 13 bases between. Germline V gene data show CDR1 as SGHRS and CDR2 as YFSETQ. The CDR3 protein is CASSSRDTSNTEAFF. CDR3 coding DNA: TGCGCCAGCAGCTCCCGGGACACTTCGAACACTGAAGCTTTCTTT.

V is TRBV28 and J is TRBJ2-7, with 7 positions matching TRBD2. The germline V gene has CDR1 MDHEN and CDR2 SYDVKM. The CDR3 consists of 15 residues. V lost 2 bases, J lost 4 bases, and 8 bases stayed unmatched. CDR3 loop: CASSLGDYKFYEQYF. CDR3 in DNA: TGTGCCAGCAGTTTAGGGGACTACAAATTTTACGAGCAGTACTTC.

This chain uses TRBV5-6 with TRBJ2-1; 11 bases align to TRBD2. The CDR3 runs to 17 residues. Trimming at V came to 4 bases and at J to 6 bases, leaving 12 bases not matched to a gene. CDR1 is SGHDT, CDR2 YYEEEE, per germline. For the CDR3, the DNA is TGTGCCAGCAGCCTAGGGGTGTCACTAGCGGGAGTCAATGAGCAGTTCTTC. Translating gives CASSLGVSLAGVNEQFF.

The V call is TRBV28, the J call TRBJ2-5; D not certain. CDR1 and CDR2 from the germline V gene are MDHEN and SYDVKM. Trimming removed 2 bases from V and 0 bases from J, with 4 bases in between. The CDR3 is 13 residues long. Here the CDR3 reads CASSLQYQETQYF. The CDR3 bases are TGTGCCAGCAGTTTACAGTACCAAGAGACCCAGTACTTC.

The chain links TRBV12-1 to TRBJ1-1; the D segment call TRBD1 is taken from the table without a DNA check. TRBV12-1 is given as a pseudogene. The CDR3 has 14 residues. The CDR3 here is CASSPAQGSTEAFF. Written as DNA, the CDR3 is TGTGCCAGCAGTCCTGCACAGGGGAGCACTGAAGCTTTCTTT.

This sequence joins TRBV5-1 and TRBJ1-4; possibly TRBD1 for D (6 bases). Germline V lookup: CDR1 SGHRS, CDR2 YFSETQ. This CDR3 is built from 16 residues. Trimming shortened V by 4 bases and J by 0 bases, and 13 bases separated the two germline ends. The CDR3 coding sequence is TGCGCCAGCAGCATTGGACAGTCCTCAACTAATGAAAAACTGTTTTTT. It specifies CASSIGQSSTNEKLFF.